These T cell receptor beta chains were read from a single sample in a study of regulatory T cells in long-lasting Graves disease. One entry per CDR3 protein, called by TCRdb with MiXCR from the multiplex PCR reads. The table shows a few hundred thousand distinct CDR3 sequences, with about a quarter occurring only once. Material: peripheral blood mononuclear cells (PBMCs), obtained when the disease was refractory, from a patient treated with antithyroid drugs. All receptors derive from a female donor with Graves disease. CDR3s include the opening cysteine and the closing phenylalanine or tryptophan. Fields, in order: clone size, V gene, D gene, J gene, CDR3 DNA, CDR3 protein. A D gene is named only where the DNA matches it firmly. Clone size is not always given. Where it is, it says once, few, many or a class for expanded clones.

abundance: -
v_gene: TRBV12-3/TRBV12-4
d_gene: -
j_gene: TRBJ2-3
CDR3nt: TGTGCCAGCAGTTTTAAACAGACGAGTAGCACAGATACGCAGTATTTT
CDR3aa: CASSFKQTSSTDTQYF

abundance: many
v_gene: TRBV28
d_gene: -
j_gene: TRBJ1-6
CDR3nt: TGTGCTTCAGTGGGGCGGAAAAATTCACCCCTCCACTTT
CDR3aa: CASVGRKNSPLHF

abundance: -
v_gene: TRBV19
d_gene: TRBD1
j_gene: TRBJ2-5
CDR3nt: TGTGTCAGTAGGGAGCTTGGGACAGCCCAAGAGACCCAGTACTTC
CDR3aa: CVSRELGTAQETQYF

abundance: many
v_gene: TRBV2
d_gene: -
j_gene: TRBJ1-1
CDR3nt: TGTGCCAGCATCAAGAGGGGGGATGAAGCTTTCTTT
CDR3aa: CASIKRGDEAFF

abundance: many
v_gene: TRBV28
d_gene: TRBD1
j_gene: TRBJ2-7
CDR3nt: TGTGCCAGCAGTCTGACAGGGCCAGCCTACGAGCAGTACTTC
CDR3aa: CASSLTGPAYEQYF

abundance: -
v_gene: TRBV13
d_gene: -
j_gene: TRBJ1-2
CDR3nt: TGTGCCAGCAGCTTAGAAGGGACTCCATACTATGGCTACACCTTC
CDR3aa: CASSLEGTPYYGYTF

abundance: many
v_gene: TRBV15
d_gene: -
j_gene: TRBJ2-5
CDR3nt: TGTGCCACCAGTAAGACCGCCGGGGGTTATCAACAAGAGACCCAGTACTTC
CDR3aa: CATSKTAGGYQQETQYF

abundance: -
v_gene: TRBV13
d_gene: -
j_gene: TRBJ1-2
CDR3nt: TGTGCCAGCAGCTTTTCTAGGGGGGGGGACTATGGCTACACCTTC
CDR3aa: CASSFSRGGDYGYTF

abundance: few
v_gene: TRBV10-3
d_gene: -
j_gene: TRBJ1-1
CDR3nt: TGTGCCATCAGTGAAGCGAAGGCAGAGAGGGCTTTCTTT
CDR3aa: CAISEAKAERAFF

abundance: few
v_gene: TRBV6-1
d_gene: -
j_gene: TRBJ2-4
CDR3nt: TGTGCCAGCAGTGACCCCGGACTAGCCAAAAACATTCAGTACTTC
CDR3aa: CASSDPGLAKNIQYF

abundance: many
v_gene: TRBV20-1
d_gene: TRBD2
j_gene: TRBJ2-1
CDR3nt: TGCAGTGCCCCAGGACTAGCGGGATACTACAATGAGCAGTTCTTC
CDR3aa: CSAPGLAGYYNEQFF

abundance: -
v_gene: TRBV7-9
d_gene: TRBD2
j_gene: TRBJ2-7
CDR3nt: TGTGCCAGCAGCCCCGGACTAGCGGGAGATCGAGAGCAGTACTTC
CDR3aa: CASSPGLAGDREQYF

abundance: many
v_gene: TRBV6-1
d_gene: TRBD1
j_gene: TRBJ1-5
CDR3nt: TGTGCCAGCAGCGGACAGGGGGTAGAGCAGCCCCAGCATTTT
CDR3aa: CASSGQGVEQPQHF

abundance: -
v_gene: TRBV28
d_gene: -
j_gene: TRBJ1-5
CDR3nt: TGTGCCAGCAGTTTTCAAGGTGGCGCGGGAGCCCAGCATTTT
CDR3aa: CASSFQGGAGAQHF

abundance: few
v_gene: TRBV20-1
d_gene: -
j_gene: TRBJ1-3
CDR3nt: TGCAGTGCTAGAGATGCGACATTGGGAAACACCATATATTTT
CDR3aa: CSARDATLGNTIYF

abundance: -
v_gene: TRBV6-1
d_gene: -
j_gene: TRBJ1-5
CDR3nt: TGTGCCATCTCCGCGGCCCCCGGGCAGCCCCAGCATTTT
CDR3aa: CAISAAPGQPQHF

abundance: many
v_gene: TRBV7-9
d_gene: TRBD1
j_gene: TRBJ1-2
CDR3nt: TGTGCCAGCAGCCGTGGGACAGAGACAAAGCCCAACTATGGCTACACCTTC
CDR3aa: CASSRGTETKPNYGYTF